This T cell receptor (beta chain) stems from a study of T-cell memory formation after mild COVID-19. The overall study: Largely donor-specific sequence clusters came from a couple of donors.

Study observations and caveats: Among CD4+ contracting clones, most were CM and EM, and CD8+ ones EMRA. Clones shrinking between day 15 and 85 showed a balanced CD4/CD8 split, and those that grew later tilted toward CD4+.

Amplification by 5'RACE using constant-segment primers produced TCR alpha and TCR beta cDNA libraries that carried sample barcodes and UMIs. Each CDR3 protein is one row after TCRdb ran MiXCR on the 5' RACE reads. The table records approximately 150,000 distinct CDR3 sequences, roughly 6.2% of them present only once. CDR1 is SGHRS and CDR2 is YFSETQ in the germline V gene. This CDR3 has 16 residues. V was shortened by 0 bases and J by 5 bases, with 14 bases between the two germline ends. This clonotype was seen only a few times. The antigen remains undetermined. J is TRBJ2-2 and V is TRBV5-1; possible D gene TRBD2, 6 bases. The sequenced material came from PBMCs or a T cell subset sorted from them (not recorded which). The clonotype was recovered from an adult woman who had mild COVID-19 (a few samples of this study predate the infection). Cell type and time point are not known. CDR3 sequence: CASSLGSSEKTGELFF. For the CDR3, the DNA is TGCGCCAGCAGCTTGGGTTCTAGCGAGAAAACCGGGGAGCTGTTTTTT.